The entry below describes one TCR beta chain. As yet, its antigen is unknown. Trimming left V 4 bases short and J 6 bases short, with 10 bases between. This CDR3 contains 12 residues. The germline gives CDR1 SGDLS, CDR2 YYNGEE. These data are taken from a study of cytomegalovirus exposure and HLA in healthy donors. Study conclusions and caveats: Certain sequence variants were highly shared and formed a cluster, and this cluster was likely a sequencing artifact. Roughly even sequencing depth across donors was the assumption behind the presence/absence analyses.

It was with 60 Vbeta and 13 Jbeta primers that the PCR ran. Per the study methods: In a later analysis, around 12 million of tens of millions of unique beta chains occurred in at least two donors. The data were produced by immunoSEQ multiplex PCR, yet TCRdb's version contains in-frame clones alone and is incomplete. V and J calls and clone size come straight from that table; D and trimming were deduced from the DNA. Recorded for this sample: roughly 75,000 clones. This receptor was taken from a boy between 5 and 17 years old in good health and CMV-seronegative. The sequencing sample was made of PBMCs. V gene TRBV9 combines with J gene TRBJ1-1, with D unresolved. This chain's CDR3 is CASSPVGAEAFF. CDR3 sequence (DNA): TGTGCCAGCAGCCCCGTTGGAGCTGAAGCTTTCTTT.